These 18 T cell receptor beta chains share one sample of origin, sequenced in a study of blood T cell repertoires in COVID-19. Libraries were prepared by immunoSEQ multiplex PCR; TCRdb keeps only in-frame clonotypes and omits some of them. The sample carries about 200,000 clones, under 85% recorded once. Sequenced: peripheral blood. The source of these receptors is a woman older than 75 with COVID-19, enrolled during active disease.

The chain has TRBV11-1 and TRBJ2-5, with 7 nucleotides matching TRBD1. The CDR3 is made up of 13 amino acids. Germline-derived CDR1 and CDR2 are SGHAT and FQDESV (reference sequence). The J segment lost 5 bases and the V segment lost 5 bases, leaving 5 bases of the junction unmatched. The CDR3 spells CASSLDRAETQYF. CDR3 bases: TGTGCCAGCAGCCTAGACAGGGCCGAGACCCAGTACTTC.

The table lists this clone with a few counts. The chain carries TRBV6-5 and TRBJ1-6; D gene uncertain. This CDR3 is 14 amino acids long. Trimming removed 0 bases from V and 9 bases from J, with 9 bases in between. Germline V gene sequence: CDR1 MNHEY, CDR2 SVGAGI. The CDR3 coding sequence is TGTGCCAGCAGTTACTCGACTAGGAGTTCACCCCTCCACTTT. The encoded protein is CASSYSTRSSPLHF.

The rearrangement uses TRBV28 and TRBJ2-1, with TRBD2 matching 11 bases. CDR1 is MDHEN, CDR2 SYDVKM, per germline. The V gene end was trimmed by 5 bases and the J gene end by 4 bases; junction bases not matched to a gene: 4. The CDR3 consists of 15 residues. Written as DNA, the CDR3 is TGTGCCAGCAGTACCGGGACTAGCGGATACAATGAGCAGTTCTTC. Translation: CASSTGTSGYNEQFF.

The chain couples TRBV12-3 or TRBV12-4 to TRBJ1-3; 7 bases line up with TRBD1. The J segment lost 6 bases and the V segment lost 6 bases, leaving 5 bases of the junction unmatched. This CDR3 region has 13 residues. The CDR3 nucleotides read TGTGCCAGCAGCCCGACAGGGCTAAACACCATATATTTT. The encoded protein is CASSPTGLNTIYF.

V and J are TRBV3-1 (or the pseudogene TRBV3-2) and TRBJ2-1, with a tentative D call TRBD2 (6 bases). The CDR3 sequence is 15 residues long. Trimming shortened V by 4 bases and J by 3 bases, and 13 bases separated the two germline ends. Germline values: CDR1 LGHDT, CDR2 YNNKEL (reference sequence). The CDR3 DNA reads TGTGCCAGCAGCCCGGAGGACGGGGGCTACAATGAGCAGTTCTTC. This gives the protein CASSPEDGGYNEQFF.

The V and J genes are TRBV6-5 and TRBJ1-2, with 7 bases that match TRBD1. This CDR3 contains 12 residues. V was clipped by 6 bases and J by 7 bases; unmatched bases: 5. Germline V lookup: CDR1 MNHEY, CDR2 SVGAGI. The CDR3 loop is CASRSTGSGYTF. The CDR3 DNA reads TGTGCCAGCAGATCGACAGGGTCTGGCTACACCTTC.

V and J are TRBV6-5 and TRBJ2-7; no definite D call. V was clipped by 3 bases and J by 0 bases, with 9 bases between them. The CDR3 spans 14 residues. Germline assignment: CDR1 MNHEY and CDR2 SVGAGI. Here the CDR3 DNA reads TGTGCCAGCAGTTATGGCAGATCCTCCTACGAGCAGTACTTC. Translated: CASSYGRSSYEQYF.

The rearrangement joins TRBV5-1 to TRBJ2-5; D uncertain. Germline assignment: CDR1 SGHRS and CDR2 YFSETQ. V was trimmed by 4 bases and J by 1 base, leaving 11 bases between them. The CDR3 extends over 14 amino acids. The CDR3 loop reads CASSPTSPQETQYF. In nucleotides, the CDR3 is TGCGCCAGCAGCCCCACCAGTCCCCAAGAGACCCAGTACTTC.

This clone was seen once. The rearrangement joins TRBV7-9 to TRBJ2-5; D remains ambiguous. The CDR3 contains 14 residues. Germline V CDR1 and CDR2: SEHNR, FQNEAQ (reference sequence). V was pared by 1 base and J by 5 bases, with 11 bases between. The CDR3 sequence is CASSLGHGRETQYF. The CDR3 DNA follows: TGTGCCAGCAGCTTAGGTCATGGTCGGGAGACCCAGTACTTC. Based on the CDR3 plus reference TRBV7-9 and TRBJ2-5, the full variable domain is DTGVSQNPRHKITKRGQNVTFRCDPISEHNRLYWYRQTLGQGPEFLTYFQNEAQLEKSRLLSDRFSAERPKGSFSTLEIQRTEQGDSAMYLCASSLGHGRETQYFGPGTRLLVL.

CDR3 DNA: TGTGCCAGCAGCCTAGGGACAGGGAACACTGAAGCTTTCTTT. Encoded protein: CASSLGTGNTEAFF. The gene calls are TRBV9 and TRBJ1-1, with TRBD1 identical over 8 bases. This CDR3 is 14 amino acids long. Germline lookup yields CDR1 SGDLS and CDR2 YYNGEE. V was clipped by 4 bases and J by 1 base; unmatched bases: 3.

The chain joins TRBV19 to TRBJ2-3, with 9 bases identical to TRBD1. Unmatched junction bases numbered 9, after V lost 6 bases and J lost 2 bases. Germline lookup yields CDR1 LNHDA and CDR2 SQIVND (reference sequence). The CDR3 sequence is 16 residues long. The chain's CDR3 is CASRTTGTGLTDTQYF. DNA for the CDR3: TGTGCCAGTAGAACTACCGGGACAGGGCTCACAGATACGCAGTATTTT.

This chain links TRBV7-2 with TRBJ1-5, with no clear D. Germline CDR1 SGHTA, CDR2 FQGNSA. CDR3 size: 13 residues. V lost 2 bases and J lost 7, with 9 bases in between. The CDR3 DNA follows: TGTGCCAGCAGCTTAAACGGAGCGCAGCCCCAGCATTTT. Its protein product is CASSLNGAQPQHF.

The CDR3 is CASNNRGGDTEAFF. CDR3 sequence (DNA): TGTGCCAGCAACAACAGGGGGGGAGACACTGAAGCTTTCTTT. The chain uses TRBV7-2 and TRBJ1-1; 8 nucleotides agree with TRBD1. This CDR3 spans 14 amino acids. V gave up 7 bases and J gave up 3 bases; unmatched junction bases: 7. Germline V gene data show CDR1 as SGHTA and CDR2 as FQGNSA. Together with reference TRBV7-2 and TRBJ1-1, the CDR3 gives the full variable domain: GAGVSQSPSNKVTEKGKDVELRCDPISGHTALYWYRQSLGQGLEFLIYFQGNSAPDKSGLPSDRFSAERTGGSVSTLTIQRTQQEDSAVYLCASNNRGGDTEAFFGQGTRLTVV.

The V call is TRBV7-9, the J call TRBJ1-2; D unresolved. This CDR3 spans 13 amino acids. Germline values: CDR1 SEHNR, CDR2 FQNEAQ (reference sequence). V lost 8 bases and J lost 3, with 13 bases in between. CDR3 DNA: TGTGCCAGCCTAACCGACTCTGACTATGGCTACACCTTC. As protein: CASLTDSDYGYTF.

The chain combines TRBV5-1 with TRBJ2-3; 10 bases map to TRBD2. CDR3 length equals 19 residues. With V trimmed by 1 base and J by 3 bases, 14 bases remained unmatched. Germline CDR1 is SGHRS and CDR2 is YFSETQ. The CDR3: CASSLPQRGGAGGTDTQYF. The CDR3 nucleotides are TGCGCCAGCAGCTTGCCCCAAAGGGGAGGAGCGGGGGGGACAGATACGCAGTATTTT.

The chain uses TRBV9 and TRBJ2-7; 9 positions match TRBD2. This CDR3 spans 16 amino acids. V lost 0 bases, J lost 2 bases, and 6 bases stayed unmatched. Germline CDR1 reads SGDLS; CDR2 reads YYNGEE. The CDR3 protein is CASSVAPAGGPYEQYF. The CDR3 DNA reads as TGTGCCAGCAGCGTAGCCCCAGCGGGAGGCCCCTACGAGCAGTACTTC.

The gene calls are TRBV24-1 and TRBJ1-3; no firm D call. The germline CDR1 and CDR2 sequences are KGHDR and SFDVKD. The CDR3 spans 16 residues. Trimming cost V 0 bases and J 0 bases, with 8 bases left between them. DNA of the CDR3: TGTGCCACCAGTGATTTGATGGCCTTCTCTGGAAACACCATATATTTT. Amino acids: CATSDLMAFSGNTIYF.

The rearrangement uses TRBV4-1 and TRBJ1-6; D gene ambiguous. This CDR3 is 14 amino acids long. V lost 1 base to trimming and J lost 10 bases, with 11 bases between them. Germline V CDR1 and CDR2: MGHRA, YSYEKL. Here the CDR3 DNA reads TGCGCCAGCAGCCAAGCTGGGAGTGAATCACCCCTCCACTTT. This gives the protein CASSQAGSESPLHF.